These 23 T cell receptor beta chains originate from one sample sequenced in a study of cytomegalovirus exposure and HLA in healthy donors. 60 Vbeta and 13 Jbeta primers were used in PCR. Only in-frame clones appear in the TCRdb table, and some are missing; sequencing was by immunoSEQ multiplex PCR. The table shows 150,000 to 200,000 clones, with 85% occurring only once. Sequenced material: PBMCs. The receptors shown here come from a woman in her 50s in good health and CMV-seronegative.

The chain has TRBV27 and TRBJ1-2; 7 nucleotides match TRBD1. This CDR3 has 15 amino acids. After removal of 3 bases from V and 3 bases from J, the junction contained 7 bases not matched to a gene. Germline CDR1 and CDR2: MNHEY and SMNVEV (reference sequence). The CDR3 is CASSLTGFKDYGYTF. The DNA of the CDR3 is TGTGCCAGCAGTTTGACAGGGTTTAAGGACTATGGCTACACCTTC.

The V gene is TRBV11-1, the J gene TRBJ2-3; the match to TRBD2 covers 7 bases. The CDR3 has 17 residues. After removal of 1 base from V and 0 bases from J, the junction contained 7 bases not matched to a gene. Germline CDR1 SGHAT, CDR2 FQDESV (reference sequence). CDR3 coding DNA: TGTGCCAGCAGCTTAGGACCTAGCGGTACTAGCACAGATACGCAGTATTTT. Its translation: CASSLGPSGTSTDTQYF.

The J gene is TRBJ2-4, the V gene TRBV6-1; D unresolved. Germline V CDR1 and CDR2: MNHNS, SASEGT. The CDR3 length is 12 residues. Trimming took 3 bases from V and 4 from J, leaving 4 bases between them. Here the CDR3 DNA reads TGTGCCAGCAGTGACCGTAAAAACATTCAGTACTTC. Translated, it gives CASSDRKNIQYF.

The rearrangement links TRBV18 to TRBJ2-1; 10 bases are shared with TRBD2. Losses at the gene ends were 2 bases for V and 7 bases for J; bases not matched to a gene: 5. CDR1 KGHSH and CDR2 LQKENI come from the germline V gene. This CDR3 has 15 amino acids. The CDR3 nucleotides read TGTGCCAGCTCACCATCGGCTAGCGGGAGTAATGAGCAGTTCTTC. Its protein is CASSPSASGSNEQFF.

The rearrangement links TRBV5-1 to TRBJ2-5; 10 bases match TRBD2. V was pared by 1 base and J by 5 bases, with 5 bases of the junction left unmatched. The CDR3 is 15 amino acids. Germline V CDR1 and CDR2: SGHRS, YFSETQ. CDR3 DNA sequence: TGCGCCAGCAGCTTGAAAGGGACTAGCGAGGAGACCCAGTACTTC. This encodes CASSLKGTSEETQYF.

The chain recombines TRBV4-1 with TRBJ2-7; 7 bases are a match to TRBD2. Unmatched junction bases numbered 25, after V lost 4 bases and J lost 1 base. The CDR3 covers 21 residues. The germline CDR1 and CDR2 sequences are MGHRA and YSYEKL. CDR3 sequence: CASSPSPLLLALRRESYEQYF. The CDR3, as DNA: TGCGCCAGCAGCCCCTCACCCCTTCTACTAGCGCTGCGGCGGGAGTCCTACGAGCAGTACTTC.

This clone was seen a single time. The chain carries TRBV7-9 and TRBJ2-2, with D possibly matching TRBD2 (5 bases). Germline V gives CDR1 SEHNR, CDR2 FQNEAQ (reference sequence). Trimming took off 5 bases at V and 6 bases at J, with 16 bases between the two ends. The CDR3 is 15 amino acids. CDR3: CASSPLRGSAGELFF. In DNA form, the CDR3 reads TGTGCCAGCAGCCCTCTTCGAGGGTCGGCCGGGGAGCTGTTTTTT.

This clone was seen only a few times. The rearrangement uses TRBV27 and TRBJ1-1; a possible D gene is TRBD1 (5 bases). The CDR3 consists of 16 residues. V shed 4 bases and J shed 0 bases, with 15 bases lying between them. Germline loops: CDR1 MNHEY, CDR2 SMNVEV (reference sequence). CDR3 bases: TGTGCCAGCAGTTCATGGGACGGGAGCTTGAACACTGAAGCTTTCTTT. Protein sequence: CASSSWDGSLNTEAFF.

The chain is built from TRBV7-2 and TRBJ2-7; 10 bases fit TRBD1. The ends lost 5 bases at V and 6 bases at J; junction bases unmatched: 4. The CDR3 contains 13 residues. The germline V gene has CDR1 SGHTA and CDR2 FQGNSA. As DNA, the CDR3 is TGTGCCAGCAGCGACAGGGGGCGCGGCGAGCAGTACTTC. It yields the protein CASSDRGRGEQYF.

The V call is TRBV6-1, the J call TRBJ1-4; D is possibly TRBD1 (6 bases). Trimming left V 7 bases short and J 13 bases short, with 19 bases between. The CDR3 length is 13 residues. The germline gives CDR1 MNHNS, CDR2 SASEGT. The CDR3 nucleotides are TGTGCCAGCACCCAAGCTGGACAGTCCGGACTGTTTTTT. Encoded protein: CASTQAGQSGLFF.

This chain links TRBV29-1 with TRBJ1-1, with TRBD1 as a possible D gene (5 bases). Germline CDR1 reads SQVTM; CDR2 reads ANQGSEA. With 3 bases removed from V and 2 bases from J, the gap between germline ends came to 10 bases. The CDR3 spans 13 residues. DNA of the CDR3: TGCAGCGTTGATAGGGGCAGAAACACTGAAGCTTTCTTT. Translating it yields CSVDRGRNTEAFF.

The rearrangement links TRBV15 to TRBJ2-7; TRBD2 matches 7 bases. The CDR3 length is 15 residues. Germline V lookup: CDR1 LNHNV, CDR2 YYDKDF (reference sequence). With V trimmed by 3 bases and J by 0 bases, 5 bases remained unmatched. DNA of the CDR3: TGTGCCACCAGCAGGGGTACTAGCGACTCCTACGAGCAGTACTTC. It translates to CATSRGTSDSYEQYF.

The chain carries TRBV11-3 and TRBJ2-1; 9 bases are shared with TRBD2. With 0 bases clipped from V and 5 bases from J, the junction kept 8 bases outside the gene matches. The CDR3 sequence is 17 residues long. Germline CDR1 SGHNT, CDR2 YENEEA. CDR3 sequence: CASSLDEGLAGNNEQFF. CDR3 bases: TGTGCCAGCAGCTTAGATGAGGGGCTAGCGGGGAACAATGAGCAGTTCTTC.

The rearrangement uses TRBV28 and TRBJ2-3; TRBD2 matches 8 bases. This CDR3 has 16 amino acids. CDR1 and CDR2 from the germline V gene are MDHEN and SYDVKM. Germline trimming cut 4 bases from V and 4 bases from J; bases unmatched to any gene: 10. The DNA of the CDR3 is TGTGCCAGCAGTTCCCAAGCGGGAGCGGGGGCAGATACGCAGTATTTT. Translating gives CASSSQAGAGADTQYF.

This clone turned up a few times. This chain joins TRBV25-1 and TRBJ1-3, with D possibly matching TRBD1 (5 bases). This CDR3 comprises 13 residues. Germline V lookup: CDR1 MGHDK, CDR2 SYGVNS. Trimming removed 7 bases at V and 4 bases at J, with 11 bases between. CDR3 nucleotides: TGTGCCAGCAATCAGGGCGAAGGAAACACCATATATTTT. Translation gives CASNQGEGNTIYF.

The V gene is TRBV18, the J gene TRBJ2-7; no firm D call. This CDR3 is built from 13 residues. V lost 3 bases to trimming and J lost 6 bases, with 12 bases between them. From germline, CDR1 is KGHSH and CDR2 LQKENI. For the CDR3, the DNA is TGTGCCAGCTCACCCGAGCGCCTTTCCGAGCAGTACTTC. Translating it yields CASSPERLSEQYF. The complete variable domain, with remaining parts taken from reference TRBV18 and TRBJ2-7, reads NAGVMQNPRHLVRRRGQEARLRCSPMKGHSHVYWYRQLPEEGLKFMVYLQKENIIDESGMPKERFSAEFPKEGPSILRIQQVVRGDSAAYFCASSPERLSEQYFGPGTRLTVT.

A note on this clone: Other nucleotide sequences in the sample specify the same CDR3. The chain is built from TRBV18 and TRBJ2-2, with 8 positions matching TRBD1. In germline, CDR1 is KGHSH, CDR2 LQKENI. With V trimmed by 2 bases and J by 1 base, 3 bases remained unmatched. The CDR3 sequence is 16 residues long. The CDR3 nucleotides read TGTGCCAGCTCACCAACAGGACAGGGGAACACCGGGGAGCTGTTTTTT. Encoded protein: CASSPTGQGNTGELFF.

This clone was seen a few times. The gene calls are TRBV4-1 and TRBJ2-1, with D hard to call. Germline V gene lookup returns CDR1 MGHRA and CDR2 YSYEKL. The CDR3 totals 16 residues. Deletions cut 1 base from V and 3 bases from J, with 13 bases between. The CDR3 here is CASSQVRLLVYNEQFF. Here the CDR3 DNA reads TGCGCCAGCAGCCAAGTTCGACTCTTGGTCTACAATGAGCAGTTCTTC.

The rearrangement uses TRBV9 and TRBJ2-1, with TRBD2 as a possible D gene (6 bases). V was shortened by 0 bases and J by 5 bases, with 12 bases between the two germline ends. This CDR3 contains 15 residues. The germline V gene has CDR1 SGDLS and CDR2 YYNGEE. The CDR3 nucleotides are TGTGCCAGCAGCGTAGGAGGGAGGAACCACAATGAGCAGTTCTTC. It yields the protein CASSVGGRNHNEQFF.

The gene calls are TRBV4-1 and TRBJ2-7, with D maybe TRBD2 (5 bases). CDR1 MGHRA and CDR2 YSYEKL come from the germline V gene. Trimming shortened V by 0 bases and J by 3 bases, and 15 bases separated the two germline ends. The CDR3 is 16 residues long. For the CDR3, the DNA is TGCGCCAGCAGCCAAGATCGTCGGGGTGATGTCTACGAGCAGTACTTC. Protein: CASSQDRRGDVYEQYF.

V is TRBV27 and J is TRBJ1-4; no clear D. The CDR3 contains 15 residues. The V end lost 2 bases, the J end lost 0 bases, and 7 bases lay between the germline ends. CDR1 and CDR2 from the germline V gene are MNHEY and SMNVEV (reference sequence). This CDR3 is CASSLSGATNEKLFF. The CDR3 region has the DNA TGTGCCAGCAGTTTAAGCGGTGCAACTAATGAAAAACTGTTTTTT.

This clone was recorded a few times. The chain carries TRBV28 and TRBJ1-4; D is perhaps TRBD1 (6 bases). Trimming shortened V by 5 bases and J by 8 bases, and 15 bases separated the two germline ends. The germline V gene has CDR1 MDHEN and CDR2 SYDVKM. There are 14 residues in the CDR3. The CDR3 spells CASSVGTIGEKLFF. The CDR3 bases are TGTGCCAGCAGTGTCGGGACAATAGGGGAAAAACTGTTTTTT.

The chain couples TRBV7-9 to TRBJ1-2, with 9 bases fitting TRBD1. From germline, CDR1 is SEHNR and CDR2 FQNEAQ (reference sequence). The CDR3 consists of 15 residues. With 5 bases clipped from V and 2 bases from J, the junction kept 6 bases outside the gene matches. The CDR3 DNA sequence: TGTGCCAGCAGCCCCGGACAGGGGATCAACTATGGCTACACCTTC. Residues: CASSPGQGINYGYTF.